One sample yielded the 11 T cell receptor beta chains listed below, sequenced in a study of identical twins. Each CDR3 protein is one row after TCRdb ran MiXCR on the 5' RACE reads. This sample has roughly 1.6 million distinct CDR3 sequences, with 25% to 35% found just once. Sequenced sample: cord blood. These receptors all stem from a newborn girl in good health.

This chain connects TRBV7-6 to TRBJ2-1; a possible D gene is TRBD2 (5 bases). CDR1 and CDR2 from the germline V gene are SGHVS and FNYEAQ. This CDR3 spans 14 amino acids. Trimming left V 5 bases short and J 9 bases short, with 17 bases between. CDR3 amino acids: CASSIDPEGAEQFF. CDR3 coding DNA: TGTGCCAGCAGCATCGACCCAGAGGGCGCTGAGCAGTTCTTC.

In its sample, this clonotype was seen a few times. This rearrangement joins TRBV20-1 to TRBJ2-3, with TRBD2 matching 10 bases. Germline CDR1 and CDR2: DFQATT and SNEGSKA (reference sequence). This CDR3 has 13 amino acids. With 6 bases clipped from V and 6 bases from J, the junction kept 6 bases outside the gene matches. In DNA form, the CDR3 reads TGCAGTGCCCTAGCGGGGGTCCTGGATACGCAGTATTTT. Translation: CSALAGVLDTQYF.

The table lists this clonotype with a few counts. The CDR3 sequence is CASSWTSGGEQFF. CDR3 nucleotides: TGTGCCAGCAGCTGGACTAGCGGGGGTGAGCAGTTCTTC. The rearrangement links TRBV7-9 to TRBJ2-1, with 13 positions matching TRBD2. The CDR3 consists of 13 residues. V gave up 4 bases and J gave up 9 bases; unmatched junction bases: 0. Germline V CDR1 and CDR2: SEHNR, FQNEAQ (reference sequence).

The CDR3 region is CASSLIPGSSTDTQYF. CDR3 nucleotide sequence: TGCGCCAGCAGCCTGATACCGGGATCTAGCACAGATACGCAGTATTTT. The V and J genes are TRBV5-1 and TRBJ2-3, with a possible D match to TRBD2 (5 bases). CDR3 length: 16 amino acids. V dropped 4 bases and J dropped 0 bases, with 15 bases sitting between them. Germline V CDR1 and CDR2: SGHRS, YFSETQ.

In the case of this clonotype: Since a much larger clone is just one base distant, this may be a read error. The V and J genes are TRBV29-1 and TRBJ2-4; TRBD1 aligns across 8 bases. The tail of the sequence fits TRBJ2-7 better, so the J call may be wrong. Germline assignment: CDR1 SQVTM and CDR2 ANQGSEA. CDR3 size: 14 residues. The chain's CDR3 is CGATIGTGIHEQYF. In DNA, the CDR3 is TGCGGCGCCACCATAGGGACAGGCATCCACGAGCAGTACTTC.

The V and J genes are TRBV20-1 and TRBJ2-7, with 9 nucleotides matching TRBD2. V lost 6 bases, J lost 7 bases, and 25 bases stayed unmatched. The CDR3 has 18 residues. Germline CDR1 and CDR2: DFQATT and SNEGSKA (reference sequence). The CDR3 nucleotides are TGCAGTGCCGCGGCGTCTAGCGGGGCCCTAGGATATTACAATGAGCAGTACTTC. Translated: CSAAASSGALGYYNEQYF.

This clonotype occurred a few times. V gene TRBV20-1 combines with J gene TRBJ1-6; D is unresolved. The CDR3 spans 14 residues. V was shortened by 6 bases and J by 5 bases, with 14 bases between the two germline ends. Germline V gene data show CDR1 as DFQATT and CDR2 as SNEGSKA (reference sequence). The CDR3 sequence is CSALRTANNSPLHF. The DNA of the CDR3 is TGCAGTGCACTTAGGACTGCCAATAATTCACCCCTCCACTTT.

V gene TRBV7-9 combines with J gene TRBJ2-5, with TRBD1 matching 11 bases. This CDR3 comprises 15 residues. Germline values: CDR1 SEHNR, CDR2 FQNEAQ (reference sequence). Trimming at V came to 3 bases and at J to 5 bases, leaving 5 bases not matched to a gene. CDR3 nucleotide sequence: TGTGCCAGCAGCTTTTTCGGACAGGGGGCCGAGACCCAGTACTTC. Translation: CASSFFGQGAETQYF.

The rearrangement joins TRBV20-1 to TRBJ2-7, with D unclear. From germline, CDR1 is DFQATT and CDR2 SNEGSKA (reference sequence). V lost 1 base, J lost 6 bases, and 7 bases lay in between. The CDR3 spans 11 residues. In DNA form, the CDR3 reads TGCAGTGCTAGAGTGATTCGCGAGCAGTACTTC. As protein: CSARVIREQYF.

Concerning this clonotype itself: The junction departs from germline at one end; a sequencing error may be responsible. The CDR3 reads CAGSLTRGFTDTQYF. CDR3 nucleotide sequence: TGTGCCGGCAGCTTAACGCGGGGGTTCACAGATACGCAGTATTTT. This rearrangement joins TRBV7-2 to TRBJ2-3, with 7 bases identical to TRBD2. CDR3 length: 15 amino acids. Germline assignment: CDR1 SGHTA and CDR2 FQGNSA.

With respect to this clonotype: Its ends do not fully match the called genes, so a read error is possible. The chain is built from TRBV29-1 and TRBJ2-1, with 8 bases lining up with TRBD2. Germline CDR1 SQVTM, CDR2 ANQGSEA. The CDR3 runs to 14 residues. The CDR3 DNA follows: TGCAGCGTTGAAGACCGGACTAGCAGAAATGAGCGGTTCTTC. This translates into CSVEDRTSRNERFF.